These 18 T cell receptor beta chains share one sample of origin, sequenced in a study of blood T cell repertoires in COVID-19. Method: immunoSEQ multiplex PCR; TCRdb's copy keeps in-frame clones and lacks some. The sample lists about 200,000 clones; around 87% were seen once. The specimen was peripheral blood. These receptors came from a man between 50 and 59 years old with acute or convalescent COVID-19.

V is TRBV27 and J is TRBJ1-6; TRBD1 matches at 8 bases. This CDR3 spans 14 amino acids. Germline V lookup: CDR1 MNHEY, CDR2 SMNVEV (reference sequence). With V trimmed by 3 bases and J by 5 bases, 0 bases remained unmatched. For the CDR3, the DNA is TGTGCCAGCAGTTTGGGACAGGATAATTCACCCCTCCACTTT. Its protein product is CASSLGQDNSPLHF.

The J gene is TRBJ2-3, the V gene TRBV7-8; D unresolved. The CDR3 has 13 residues. Trimming took off 2 bases at V and 4 bases at J, with 7 bases between the two ends. Germline assignment: CDR1 SGHVS and CDR2 FQNEAQ. The CDR3 loop reads CASSLTFSDTQYF. The CDR3 DNA sequence: TGTGCCAGCAGCTTAACTTTCTCAGATACGCAGTATTTT.

This sequence joins TRBV18 and TRBJ2-1, with D hard to call. Germline assignment: CDR1 KGHSH and CDR2 LQKENI. Deletions cut 0 bases from V and 6 bases from J, with 9 bases between. The CDR3 runs to 14 residues. This CDR3 reads CASSPPPNSNEQFF. In nucleotides, the CDR3 is TGTGCCAGCTCACCACCGCCAAACTCCAATGAGCAGTTCTTC. Filled out from reference TRBV18 and TRBJ2-1, the complete variable domain reads NAGVMQNPRHLVRRRGQEARLRCSPMKGHSHVYWYRQLPEEGLKFMVYLQKENIIDESGMPKERFSAEFPKEGPSILRIQQVVRGDSAAYFCASSPPPNSNEQFFGPGTRLTVL.

The chain combines TRBV5-1 with TRBJ1-3; a possible D gene is TRBD1 (5 bases). In germline, CDR1 is SGHRS, CDR2 YFSETQ. The CDR3 is 17 amino acids. V lost 0 bases and J lost 0, with 13 bases in between. In DNA form, the CDR3 reads TGCGCCAGCAGCTTGGGAAATCAGGGTTCCTCTGGAAACACCATATATTTT. Translation gives CASSLGNQGSSGNTIYF.

The chain couples TRBV19 to TRBJ2-3, with D tentatively TRBD2 (6 bases). Trimming stripped 5 bases from V and 6 bases from J, with 9 bases between. The CDR3 is 12 residues long. Germline CDR1 reads LNHDA; CDR2 reads SQIVND (reference sequence). CDR3 bases: TGTGCCAGTAGTCCAGGGAGGGATACGCAGTATTTT. It is translated as CASSPGRDTQYF.

The rearrangement links TRBV28 to TRBJ2-7, with 7 positions matching TRBD2. The CDR3 is 17 residues long. In germline, CDR1 is MDHEN, CDR2 SYDVKM. With 2 bases clipped from V and 2 bases from J, the junction kept 12 bases outside the gene matches. As DNA, the CDR3 is TGTGCCAGCAGTTTAGAGCTGGGAGGGCAGGTCACCTACGAGCAGTACTTC. Amino acids: CASSLELGGQVTYEQYF.

The chain combines TRBV21-1 with TRBJ2-7; the table's D call TRBD2 went unverified against the DNA. TRBV21-1 is shown as a pseudogene. The CDR3 totals 14 residues. The CDR3 region has the DNA TGTGCCAGCAGCAAGAAAGAGAGGAGCTGCGAGCAGTACTTC. Its protein is CASSKKERSCEQYF.

The chain recombines TRBV19 with TRBJ2-7; 12 nucleotides align to TRBD2. Per germline, CDR1 LNHDA and CDR2 SQIVND (reference sequence). Trimming cost V 5 bases and J 3 bases; bases outside gene matches: 5. CDR3 length equals 15 residues. For the CDR3, the DNA is TGTGCCAGTAGTCCCAGACTAGCGGGAGACTACGAGCAGTACTTC. This sequence encodes CASSPRLAGDYEQYF.

V gene TRBV6-1 combines with J gene TRBJ1-2, with D perhaps matching TRBD1 (5 bases). This CDR3 is 15 amino acids long. Germline V gene data show CDR1 as MNHNS and CDR2 as SASEGT. V shed 2 bases and J shed 2 bases, with 12 bases lying between them. CDR3 region: CASSEWRQLNYGYTF. The CDR3 DNA follows: TGTGCCAGCAGTGAATGGAGACAGTTAAACTATGGCTACACCTTC.

On this clone itself: The junction shows a germline mismatch at one end, possibly a read error. The chain links TRBV6-1 to TRBJ1-6, with D possibly TRBD1 on 5 matching bases. Germline V gene lookup returns CDR1 MNHNS and CDR2 SASEGT. This CDR3 is 15 amino acids long. CDR3 protein: CASREDSSYNSPLHF. The DNA for the CDR3 is TGTGCCAGCAGAGAAGACAGCTCCTATAATTCACCCCTCCACTTT.

V gene TRBV29-1 combines with J gene TRBJ2-7, with D possibly TRBD2 on 7 matching bases. The ends were cut back, 8 bases at V and 11 bases at J, with 25 bases in the middle. Germline V CDR1 and CDR2: SQVTM, ANQGSEA. CDR3 size: 13 residues. The CDR3 nucleotides read TGCAGCTCCTCCGATGGTCGGGGGGCCGGGGAGTACTTC. Protein sequence: CSSSDGRGAGEYF.

The chain joins TRBV2 to TRBJ1-5; D might be TRBD1 (6 bases). CDR1 is SNHLY and CDR2 is FYNNEI in the germline V gene. This CDR3 is built from 15 residues. Trimming pared 8 bases from V and 6 bases from J, leaving 20 bases between. Written as DNA, the CDR3 is TGTGCCAGCGGGCCTCTCGGGGGGGCTACTCAGCCCCAGCATTTT. It encodes CASGPLGGATQPQHF.

The V call is TRBV7-3, the J call TRBJ2-6; unclear D gene. With 1 base removed from V and 3 bases from J, the gap between germline ends came to 7 bases. The CDR3 length is 15 residues. The germline V gene encodes CDR1 SGHTA and CDR2 FQGTGA. Written as DNA, the CDR3 is TGTGCCAGCAGCTTAATGAGTGGTGGGGCCAACGTCCTGACTTTC. It encodes CASSLMSGGANVLTF.

The rearrangement links TRBV24-1 to TRBJ2-5; 12 nucleotides match TRBD2. With V trimmed by 4 bases and J by 2 bases, 4 bases remained unmatched. CDR1 and CDR2 (germline): KGHDR, SFDVKD. The CDR3 loop spans 16 amino acids. The CDR3 sequence is CATSDLLAGGQETQYF. CDR3 coding DNA: TGTGCCACCAGTGACCTACTAGCGGGAGGACAAGAGACCCAGTACTTC.

V and J are TRBV27 and TRBJ1-3, with TRBD1 identical over 10 bases. V shed 5 bases and J 1 base; nucleotides not matched to a gene: 8. CDR1 and CDR2 (germline): MNHEY, SMNVEV (reference sequence). This CDR3 is built from 17 residues. CDR3 nucleotides: TGTGCCAGCAGTGCGGGTCGACAGGGGGCGTCTGGAAACACCATATATTTT. Residues: CASSAGRQGASGNTIYF.

This chain uses TRBV27 with TRBJ1-5, with a possible D match to TRBD1 (5 bases). CDR1 and CDR2 from the germline V gene are MNHEY and SMNVEV (reference sequence). The CDR3 runs to 13 residues. Deletions cut 6 bases from V and 4 bases from J, with 10 bases between. DNA for the CDR3: TGTGCCAGCAGGGGGCAGGGTAATCAGCCCCAGCATTTT. The encoded protein is CASRGQGNQPQHF.

This chain connects TRBV5-1 to TRBJ2-7; 7 positions match TRBD1. Germline V gives CDR1 SGHRS, CDR2 YFSETQ. This CDR3 region has 14 residues. J lost 3 bases, V lost 4 bases, and 7 bases had no gene match. As DNA, the CDR3 is TGCGCCAGCAGCACGGGACAGTCCCGCTACGAGCAGTACTTC. Its protein is CASSTGQSRYEQYF.

This clone was counted a few times. The chain has TRBV5-1 and TRBJ1-1, with 8 bases that match TRBD1. V was pared by 2 bases and J by 1 base, with 1 base of the junction left unmatched. The V gene's germline CDR1 is SGHRS and CDR2 YFSETQ. The CDR3 is 14 amino acids. DNA of the CDR3: TGCGCCAGCAGCTTTGACAGGGGGAACACTGAAGCTTTCTTT. Translated: CASSFDRGNTEAFF.